The 19 T cell receptor beta chains listed next were all sequenced from one sample in a study of control samples from healthy donors and cancer patients. Profiled with immunoSEQ multiplex PCR; TCRdb holds only in-frame clones, not every one. The data contain 50,000 or so clones, over 85% of them singletons. The sequencing input was blood. The receptors were gathered from a man aged 25 to 40 in good health.

This sequence joins TRBV6-5 and TRBJ2-2; TRBD1 aligns across 8 bases. CDR1 is MNHEY and CDR2 is SVGAGI in the germline V gene. The CDR3 spans 13 residues. Unmatched junction bases numbered 3, after V lost 5 bases and J lost 7 bases. The chain's CDR3 is CASSQGAIGELFF. The CDR3 DNA reads as TGTGCCAGCAGTCAGGGGGCTATCGGGGAGCTGTTTTTT.

V gene TRBV7-2 combines with J gene TRBJ2-5; D gene unclear. Germline CDR1 and CDR2: SGHTA and FQGNSA. The CDR3 is 14 amino acids. The V end lost 2 bases, the J end lost 0 bases, and 7 bases lay between the germline ends. DNA for the CDR3: TGTGCCAGCAGCTTAACCGGGTACCAAGAGACCCAGTACTTC. It is translated as CASSLTGYQETQYF.

The J gene is TRBJ1-6, the V gene TRBV28, with TRBD1 matching over 9 bases. The germline V gene encodes CDR1 MDHEN and CDR2 SYDVKM. V was clipped by 4 bases and J by 5 bases; unmatched bases: 3. The CDR3 has 15 residues. The CDR3 sequence: CASSSGDRDNSPLHF. In DNA form, the CDR3 reads TGTGCCAGCAGTTCGGGGGACAGGGATAATTCACCCCTCCACTTT.

This chain links TRBV7-3 with TRBJ1-4; perhaps TRBD1 as D (5 bases). V was trimmed by 5 bases and J by 8 bases, leaving 15 bases between them. Germline V lookup: CDR1 SGHTA, CDR2 FQGTGA. The CDR3 covers 14 residues. The CDR3 DNA reads as TGTGCCAGCAGCAACGGGGGTTCAGGAGAAAAACTGTTTTTT. It codes for CASSNGGSGEKLFF.

CDR3 protein: CASSLQGSQPQHF. The DNA for the CDR3 is TGCGCCAGCAGCTTGCAGGGAAGTCAGCCCCAGCATTTT. This rearrangement joins TRBV5-1 to TRBJ1-5, with a possible D match to TRBD1 (5 bases). Germline CDR1 SGHRS, CDR2 YFSETQ. The CDR3 is 13 residues long. Trimming pared 1 base from V and 6 bases from J, leaving 8 bases between. Looking up the rest from reference TRBV5-1 and TRBJ1-5 gives the full variable domain: KAGVTQTPRYLIKTRGQQVTLSCSPISGHRSVSWYQQTPGQGLQFLFEYFSETQRNKGNFPGRFSGRQFSNSRSEMNVSTLELGDSALYLCASSLQGSQPQHFGDGTRLSIL.

This clone was seen once. The genes are TRBV18 and TRBJ1-4; 8 nucleotides agree with TRBD1. The V gene end was trimmed by 4 bases and the J gene end by 5 bases; junction bases not matched to a gene: 6. From germline, CDR1 is KGHSH and CDR2 LQKENI. The CDR3 covers 15 residues. The CDR3 protein is CASSLDRGKNEKLFF. CDR3 coding DNA: TGTGCCAGCTCACTCGACAGGGGCAAAAATGAAAAACTGTTTTTT.

The chain uses TRBV6-4 and TRBJ1-5; D remains unclear. Germline V gene sequence: CDR1 MRHNA, CDR2 SNTAGT. This CDR3 contains 15 residues. The V gene lost 7 bases and the J gene lost 1 base, with 14 bases spanning the gap. This CDR3 reads CASMDRIGSNQPQHF. For the CDR3, the DNA is TGTGCCAGCATGGACCGCATAGGGAGCAATCAGCCCCAGCATTTT.

This clone was counted a single time. CDR3 amino acids: CASSFRGDQETQYF. CDR3 coding DNA: TGTGCCAGCAGCTTCCGGGGGGATCAAGAGACCCAGTACTTC. This chain connects TRBV7-2 to TRBJ2-5; 7 bases map to TRBD2. This CDR3 is 14 amino acids long. Germline V gene sequence: CDR1 SGHTA, CDR2 FQGNSA. V was pared by 3 bases and J by 2 bases, with 3 bases of the junction left unmatched. Looking up the rest from reference TRBV7-2 and TRBJ2-5 gives the full variable domain: GAGVSQSPSNKVTEKGKDVELRCDPISGHTALYWYRQSLGQGLEFLIYFQGNSAPDKSGLPSDRFSAERTGGSVSTLTIQRTQQEDSAVYLCASSFRGDQETQYFGPGTRLLVL.

V and J are TRBV27 and TRBJ2-3, with a weak D call TRBD1 (6 bases). The CDR3 sequence is 13 residues long. Germline V CDR1 and CDR2: MNHEY, SMNVEV (reference sequence). The V and J ends lost 5 bases and 5 bases respectively, with 11 bases between them. This chain's CDR3 is CASSRGIEDTQYF. DNA of the CDR3: TGTGCCAGCAGTAGGGGGATCGAAGATACGCAGTATTTT.

V usage is TRBV10-3 and J usage is TRBJ2-3; D is perhaps TRBD1 or TRBD2 (5 bases each). The V end lost 10 bases, the J end lost 1 base, and 18 bases lay between the germline ends. Germline-derived CDR1 and CDR2 are ENHRY and SYGVKD. CDR3 length equals 15 residues. The CDR3 bases are TGTGCCACCCGAACCGGGGCAGAAGGCACAGATACGCAGTATTTT. Encoded protein: CATRTGAEGTDTQYF.

This chain links TRBV7-9 with TRBJ2-1; 11 positions agree with TRBD2. The V and J ends lost 3 bases and 7 bases, in that order; junction bases with no gene match: 5. The CDR3 is 15 amino acids. Germline CDR1 is SEHNR and CDR2 is FQNEAQ (reference sequence). DNA for the CDR3: TGTGCCAGCAGCTTTCTAGCGGGAGGAGGAAATGAGCAGTTCTTC. Amino acids: CASSFLAGGGNEQFF.

J is TRBJ2-7 and V is TRBV27; 8 nucleotides agree with TRBD2. This CDR3 is 16 amino acids long. V lost 3 bases to trimming and J lost 2 bases; unmatched junction nucleotides: 9. Germline values: CDR1 MNHEY, CDR2 SMNVEV (reference sequence). The CDR3 loop reads CASSFRAGELAYEQYF. The DNA for the CDR3 is TGTGCCAGCAGTTTTCGAGCGGGAGAACTCGCCTACGAGCAGTACTTC.

V gene TRBV6-6 combines with J gene TRBJ2-1, with 7 positions matching TRBD2. Germline V gives CDR1 MNHNY, CDR2 SVGAGI (reference sequence). The CDR3 runs 16 residues. Trimming took 5 bases from V and 0 from J; bases not matched to a gene: 7. The CDR3 region is CASSILRGSSYNEQFF. CDR3 coding DNA: TGTGCCAGCAGTATCCTCCGCGGGAGCTCCTACAATGAGCAGTTCTTC.

This clone was counted a single time. CDR3 coding DNA: TGCGCCAGCAGAGATAGCGTCTCGTACGAGCAGTACTTC. It yields the protein CASRDSVSYEQYF. V and J are TRBV5-1 and TRBJ2-7, with TRBD2 as a possible D gene (5 bases). This CDR3 comprises 13 residues. The germline V gene encodes CDR1 SGHRS and CDR2 YFSETQ. Deletions cut 5 bases from V and 4 bases from J, with 13 bases between.

In DNA form, the CDR3 reads TGTGCCAGCAGCCCCCGACTAGCCAGTTTCCACGAGCAGTACTTC. Translating gives CASSPRLASFHEQYF. J is TRBJ2-7 and V is TRBV7-3; the match to TRBD2 covers 7 bases. The CDR3 has 15 residues. Germline values: CDR1 SGHTA, CDR2 FQGTGA. V shed 5 bases, J shed 5 bases, and the junction held 12 bases outside the gene matches.

This chain joins TRBV28 and TRBJ2-7; D is ambiguous. This CDR3 is 12 amino acids long. Germline CDR1 reads MDHEN; CDR2 reads SYDVKM. Between the trimmed V and J ends, which lost 5 bases and 3 bases, there was a span of 8 bases. CDR3: CASSPQDYEQYF. CDR3 DNA: TGTGCCAGCAGTCCTCAAGACTACGAGCAGTACTTC.

The chain couples TRBV4-1 to TRBJ2-2; 7 positions match TRBD1. V gave up 6 bases and J gave up 5 bases; unmatched junction bases: 9. The CDR3 has 15 residues. Germline loops: CDR1 MGHRA, CDR2 YSYEKL. The DNA of the CDR3 is TGCGCCAGCAGGGACCGGGACAGATTTACCGGGGAGCTGTTTTTT. Its protein product is CASRDRDRFTGELFF.

The chain employs TRBV2 and TRBJ2-7; 13 bases map to TRBD2. Per the germline V gene, CDR1 is SNHLY and CDR2 is FYNNEI. The CDR3 runs to 16 residues. The V segment lost 7 bases and the J segment 3 bases; nucleotides outside the gene matches: 9. The CDR3 DNA sequence: TGTGCCAGCACCCGAGAAGGACTAGCGGGAGTCTACGAGCAGTACTTC. It yields the protein CASTREGLAGVYEQYF.

The rearrangement links TRBV19 to TRBJ1-5; no clear D. CDR1 and CDR2 (germline): LNHDA, SQIVND (reference sequence). V dropped 5 bases and J dropped 3 bases, with 11 bases sitting between them. This CDR3 is 14 amino acids long. The chain's CDR3 is CASSYREFNQPQHF. The CDR3 bases are TGTGCCAGTAGTTATCGAGAGTTCAATCAGCCCCAGCATTTT.